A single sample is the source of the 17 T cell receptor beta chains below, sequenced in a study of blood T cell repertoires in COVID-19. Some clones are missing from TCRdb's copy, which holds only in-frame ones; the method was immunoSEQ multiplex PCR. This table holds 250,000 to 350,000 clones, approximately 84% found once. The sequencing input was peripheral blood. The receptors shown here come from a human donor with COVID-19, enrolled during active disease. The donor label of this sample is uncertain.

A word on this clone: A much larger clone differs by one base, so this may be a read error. The CDR3, as DNA: TGTGCCAGCAGTTTTACGGACACCGGGGAGCTGTTTTTT. It codes for CASSFTDTGELFF. The chain combines TRBV12-3 or TRBV12-4 with TRBJ2-2; D gene ambiguous. The germline V and J ends were trimmed by 3 bases and 3 bases, with 5 bases remaining between them. This CDR3 is 13 amino acids long.

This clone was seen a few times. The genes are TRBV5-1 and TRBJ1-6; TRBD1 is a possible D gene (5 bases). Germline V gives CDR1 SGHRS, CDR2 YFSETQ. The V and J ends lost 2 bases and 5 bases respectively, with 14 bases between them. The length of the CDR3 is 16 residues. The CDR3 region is CASSLDSSRHNSPLHF. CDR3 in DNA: TGCGCCAGCAGCTTAGACAGTTCCCGACATAATTCACCCCTCCACTTT.

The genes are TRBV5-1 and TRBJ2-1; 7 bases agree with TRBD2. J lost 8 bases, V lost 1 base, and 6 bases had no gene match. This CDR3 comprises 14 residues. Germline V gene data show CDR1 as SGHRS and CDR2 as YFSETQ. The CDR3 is CASSLTSESHEQFF. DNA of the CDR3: TGCGCCAGCAGCTTGACTAGCGAGAGCCATGAGCAGTTCTTC.

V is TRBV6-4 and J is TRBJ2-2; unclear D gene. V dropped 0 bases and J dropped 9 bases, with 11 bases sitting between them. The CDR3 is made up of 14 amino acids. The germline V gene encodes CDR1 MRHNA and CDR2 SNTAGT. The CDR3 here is CASSDSTLGRELFF. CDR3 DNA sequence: TGTGCCAGCAGTGACTCAACCCTAGGCCGGGAGCTGTTTTTT.

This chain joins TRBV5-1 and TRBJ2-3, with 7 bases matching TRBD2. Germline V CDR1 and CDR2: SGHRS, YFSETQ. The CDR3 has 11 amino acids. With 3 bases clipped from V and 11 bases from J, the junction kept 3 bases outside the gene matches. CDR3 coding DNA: TGCGCCAGCAGCTGGGAGGGTGGGCAGTATTTT. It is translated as CASSWEGGQYF.

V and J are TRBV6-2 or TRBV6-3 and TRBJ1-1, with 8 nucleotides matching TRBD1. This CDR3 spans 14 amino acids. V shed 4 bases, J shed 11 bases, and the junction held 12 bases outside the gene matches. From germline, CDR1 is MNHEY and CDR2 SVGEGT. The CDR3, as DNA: TGTGCCAGCAGTTTGGACAGGGCGGCCTCCGAGGCTTTCTTT. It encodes CASSLDRAASEAFF.

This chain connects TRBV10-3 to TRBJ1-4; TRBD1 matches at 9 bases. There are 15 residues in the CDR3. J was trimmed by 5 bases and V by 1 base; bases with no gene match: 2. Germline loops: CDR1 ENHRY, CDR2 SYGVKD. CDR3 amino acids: CAISELGQGNEKLFF. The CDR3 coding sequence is TGTGCCATCAGTGAGTTAGGACAGGGGAATGAAAAACTGTTTTTT.

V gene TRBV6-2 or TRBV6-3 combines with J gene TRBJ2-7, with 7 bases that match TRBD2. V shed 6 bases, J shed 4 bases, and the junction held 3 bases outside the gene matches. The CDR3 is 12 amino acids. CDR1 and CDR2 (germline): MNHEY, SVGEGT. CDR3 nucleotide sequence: TGTGCCAGCAGCCAGGGACTATACGAGCAGTACTTC. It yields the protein CASSQGLYEQYF.

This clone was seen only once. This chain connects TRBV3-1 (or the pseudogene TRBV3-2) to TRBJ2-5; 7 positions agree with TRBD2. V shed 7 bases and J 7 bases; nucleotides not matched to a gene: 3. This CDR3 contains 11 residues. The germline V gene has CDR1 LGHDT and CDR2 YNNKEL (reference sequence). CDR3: CASMGEGTQYF. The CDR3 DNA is TGTGCCAGCATGGGGGAGGGGACCCAGTACTTC.

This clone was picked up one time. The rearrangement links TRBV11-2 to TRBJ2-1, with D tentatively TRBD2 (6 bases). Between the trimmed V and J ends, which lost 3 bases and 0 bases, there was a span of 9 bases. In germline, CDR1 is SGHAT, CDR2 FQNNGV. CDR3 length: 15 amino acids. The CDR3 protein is CASSLNGGSYNEQFF. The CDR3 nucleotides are TGTGCCAGCAGCTTGAACGGGGGCTCCTACAATGAGCAGTTCTTC.

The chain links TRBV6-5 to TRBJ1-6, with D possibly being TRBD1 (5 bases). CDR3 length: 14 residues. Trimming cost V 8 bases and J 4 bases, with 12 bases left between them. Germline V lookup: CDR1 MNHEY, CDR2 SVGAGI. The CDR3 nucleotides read TGTGCCAGCCTTCCTCAGGGATATAATTCACCCCTCCACTTT. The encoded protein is CASLPQGYNSPLHF.

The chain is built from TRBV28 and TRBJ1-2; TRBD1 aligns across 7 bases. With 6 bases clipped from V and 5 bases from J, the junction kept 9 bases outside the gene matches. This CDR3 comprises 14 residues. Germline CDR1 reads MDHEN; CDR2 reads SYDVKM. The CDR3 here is CASRAEDRRYGYTF. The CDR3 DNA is TGTGCCAGCAGGGCAGAGGACAGGAGATATGGCTACACCTTC.

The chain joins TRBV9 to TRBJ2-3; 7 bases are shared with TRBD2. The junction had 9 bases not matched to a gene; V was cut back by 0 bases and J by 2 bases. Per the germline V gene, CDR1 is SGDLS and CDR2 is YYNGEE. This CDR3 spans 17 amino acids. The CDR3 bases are TGTGCCAGCAGCGTAGGTCGTGGGGAGGGGTACACAGATACGCAGTATTTT. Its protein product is CASSVGRGEGYTDTQYF. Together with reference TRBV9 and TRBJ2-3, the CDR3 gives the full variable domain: DSGVTQTPKHLITATGQRVTLRCSPRSGDLSVYWYQQSLDQGLQFLIQYYNGEERAKGNILERFSAQQFPDLHSELNLSSLELGDSALYFCASSVGRGEGYTDTQYFGPGTRLTVL.

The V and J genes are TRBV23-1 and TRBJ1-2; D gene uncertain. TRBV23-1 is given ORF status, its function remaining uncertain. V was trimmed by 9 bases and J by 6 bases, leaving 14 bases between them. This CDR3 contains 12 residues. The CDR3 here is CASPVSGDGYTF. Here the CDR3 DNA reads TGCGCCAGTCCAGTAAGCGGGGATGGCTACACCTTC.

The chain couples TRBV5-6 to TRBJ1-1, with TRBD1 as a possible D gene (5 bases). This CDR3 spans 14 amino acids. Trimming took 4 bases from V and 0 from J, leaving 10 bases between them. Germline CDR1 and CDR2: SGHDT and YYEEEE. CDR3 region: CASSLTDMNTEAFF. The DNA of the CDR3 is TGTGCCAGCAGCCTGACAGATATGAACACTGAAGCTTTCTTT.

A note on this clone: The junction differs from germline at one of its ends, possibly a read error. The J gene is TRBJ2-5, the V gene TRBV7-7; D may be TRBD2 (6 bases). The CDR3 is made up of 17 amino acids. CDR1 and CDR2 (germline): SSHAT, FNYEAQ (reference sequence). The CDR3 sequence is CASSLGGQAARRETQYF. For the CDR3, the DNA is TGTGCTAGCAGCTTGGGAGGCCAAGCGGCGCGGAGGGAGACCCAGTACTTC.

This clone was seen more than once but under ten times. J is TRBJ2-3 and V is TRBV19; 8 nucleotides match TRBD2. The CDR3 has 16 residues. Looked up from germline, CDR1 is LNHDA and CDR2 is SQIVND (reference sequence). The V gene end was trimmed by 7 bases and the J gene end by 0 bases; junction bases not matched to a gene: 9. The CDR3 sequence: CASNPRLATSTDTQYF. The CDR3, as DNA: TGTGCCAGTAACCCAAGACTAGCGACTAGCACAGATACGCAGTATTTT.